The present T cell receptor beta chain was sequenced within a study of T cell responses to AZD1222 COVID-19 vaccine. Trimming took 10 bases from V and 4 from J; bases not matched to a gene: 9. The CDR3 covers 14 residues. The germline gives CDR1 SEHNR, CDR2 FQNEAQ (reference sequence). A word on this clone: Its cognate antigen is unknown.

The data were produced by immunoSEQ multiplex PCR, yet TCRdb's version contains in-frame clones alone and is incomplete. The sample holds roughly 110,000 clones; approximately 87% are singletons and the top ten take roughly an eighth. Findings of the study overall: Along spike, vaccine-associated CD4 TCRs were found throughout, with dominance at 160-218 and 743-854.

The sample in question was peripheral blood, obtained on day 0 of AZD1222 vaccination. The V and J genes are TRBV7-9 and TRBJ1-4, with TRBD1 matching over 7 bases. The source is an adult in good health. The CDR3: CATLLGTVNEKLFF. The CDR3 DNA reads as TGTGCCACCCTCCTAGGGACAGTTAATGAAAAACTGTTTTTT.